The 25 T cell receptor beta chains in this list originate from one sample, sequenced in a study of OX40 agonist ivuxolimab in advanced cancers. Some clones are missing from TCRdb's copy, which holds only in-frame ones; the method was immunoSEQ multiplex PCR. The repertoire has about 30,000 clones, approximately 81% of them found once; the top ten carry more than 20%. The specimen comprised CD4+ or CD8+ T cells sorted from blood, sampled in a trial of the OX40 agonist ivuxolimab. These receptors were taken from an adult with an advanced solid tumor such as melanoma, head and neck, liver or kidney cancer.

In its sample, this clone is medium-sized (0.01 to 0.1%). Within the sample, other DNA sequences also encode this same CDR3. The rearrangement joins TRBV7-3 to TRBJ2-1; D gene ambiguous. V lost 5 bases and J lost 6, with 8 bases in between. The germline V gene encodes CDR1 SGHTA and CDR2 FQGTGA. This CDR3 spans 12 amino acids. The chain's CDR3 is CASSPGGNEQFF. CDR3 coding DNA: TGTGCCAGCAGCCCAGGTGGCAATGAGCAGTTCTTC.

The chain joins TRBV18 to TRBJ2-5; 8 nucleotides agree with TRBD2. Germline V CDR1 and CDR2: KGHSH, LQKENI. The J segment lost 1 base and the V segment lost 5 bases, leaving 9 bases of the junction unmatched. The CDR3 has 16 residues. CDR3 loop: CASSEKLAEGQETQYF. The CDR3 coding sequence is TGTGCCAGCTCAGAAAAACTAGCGGAAGGCCAAGAGACCCAGTACTTC.

The chain employs TRBV29-1 and TRBJ2-7; 7 positions match TRBD1. This CDR3 contains 12 residues. Per germline, CDR1 SQVTM and CDR2 ANQGSEA. The V gene end was trimmed by 2 bases and the J gene end by 3 bases; junction bases not matched to a gene: 1. As DNA, the CDR3 is TGCAGCGTTGAAACAGGGGACTACGAGCAGTACTTC. As protein: CSVETGDYEQYF.

This clone was observed a handful of times. The gene calls are TRBV5-1 and TRBJ2-1; either TRBD1 or TRBD2 may supply D (5 bases each). The CDR3 runs to 13 residues. Trimming shortened V by 3 bases and J by 6 bases, and 10 bases separated the two germline ends. The germline CDR1 and CDR2 sequences are SGHRS and YFSETQ. The chain's CDR3 is CASSSWGSNEQFF. In DNA, the CDR3 is TGCGCCAGCAGCTCTTGGGGGTCCAATGAGCAGTTCTTC.

V is TRBV6-4 and J is TRBJ2-3; a possible D gene is TRBD1 (5 bases). The CDR3 has 16 residues. Germline CDR1 is MRHNA and CDR2 is SNTAGT. Trimming removed 5 bases at V and 0 bases at J, with 15 bases between. CDR3 amino acids: CASSKEPGPSTDTQYF. CDR3 in DNA: TGTGCCAGCAGTAAGGAGCCAGGGCCTAGCACAGATACGCAGTATTTT.

V and J are TRBV6-5 and TRBJ2-5; D possibly corresponds to TRBD2 (6 bases). V was pared by 6 bases and J by 1 base, with 9 bases between. This CDR3 is built from 13 residues. The germline V gene has CDR1 MNHEY and CDR2 SVGAGI. The CDR3 DNA sequence: TGTGCCAGCAGCCGGGACTCCCAAGAGACCCAGTACTTC. Translated, it gives CASSRDSQETQYF.

J is TRBJ2-7 and V is TRBV19; the D is unclear. The CDR3 contains 13 residues. Germline values: CDR1 LNHDA, CDR2 SQIVND (reference sequence). V lost 5 bases, J lost 3 bases, and 11 bases lay in between. The CDR3 reads CASSPPGSYEQYF. The CDR3 region has the DNA TGTGCCAGTAGTCCCCCCGGCAGCTACGAGCAGTACTTC.

The chain couples TRBV27 to TRBJ1-5; 8 bases map to TRBD1. Losses at the gene ends were 4 bases for V and 3 bases for J; bases not matched to a gene: 14. Germline lookup yields CDR1 MNHEY and CDR2 SMNVEV (reference sequence). The CDR3 is 18 amino acids. CDR3 coding DNA: TGTGCCAGCAGTTCCATAATGGCAGGGGGCTTATACAATCAGCCCCAGCATTTT. Encoded protein: CASSSIMAGGLYNQPQHF.

The chain employs TRBV5-1 and TRBJ1-6; 10 nucleotides align to TRBD1. CDR3 length equals 16 residues. Germline V gene data show CDR1 as SGHRS and CDR2 as YFSETQ. The V gene end was trimmed by 3 bases and the J gene end by 11 bases; junction bases not matched to a gene: 11. CDR3 sequence (DNA): TGCGCCAGCAGCTCTGGGACAGGGGCCTTCGAGACACCCCTCCACTTT. Translating it yields CASSSGTGAFETPLHF.

The V call is TRBV28, the J call TRBJ2-7, with TRBD1 identical over 9 bases. This CDR3 is 15 amino acids long. V lost 7 bases, J lost 1 base, and 8 bases stayed unmatched. Germline V lookup: CDR1 MDHEN, CDR2 SYDVKM. CDR3 sequence reads: CASNLRDRVSYEQYF. DNA of the CDR3: TGTGCCAGCAACCTCCGGGACAGGGTTTCCTACGAGCAGTACTTC.

The V and J genes are TRBV5-6 and TRBJ2-1, with 14 bases lining up with TRBD2. There are 16 residues in the CDR3. Unmatched junction bases numbered 0, after V lost 4 bases and J lost 0 bases. Per germline, CDR1 SGHDT and CDR2 YYEEEE. The CDR3 bases are TGTGCCAGCAGCGGGACTAGCGGGAGCTCCTACAATGAGCAGTTCTTC. Its protein product is CASSGTSGSSYNEQFF.

The chain links TRBV7-8 to TRBJ2-2; 13 positions agree with TRBD2. Trimming removed 8 bases from V and 4 bases from J; junction bases left unmatched: 19. The CDR3 is made up of 20 amino acids. In germline, CDR1 is SGHVS, CDR2 FQNEAQ. CDR3 amino acids: CASPPRGIGLAGVRTGELFF. CDR3 sequence (DNA): TGTGCCAGCCCCCCCCGGGGGATAGGACTAGCGGGAGTACGCACCGGGGAGCTGTTTTTT. Using reference TRBV7-8 and TRBJ2-2 for the parts outside the CDR3, the full variable domain is GAGVSQSPRYKVAKRGQDVALRCDPISGHVSLFWYQQALGQGPEFLTYFQNEAQLDKSGLPSDRFFAERPEGSVSTLKIQRTQQEDSAVYLCASPPRGIGLAGVRTGELFFGEGSRLTVL.

This chain uses TRBV6-5 with TRBJ2-5; 7 nucleotides line up with TRBD1. V lost 5 bases to trimming and J lost 2 bases; unmatched junction nucleotides: 2. The CDR3 is 13 amino acids. The germline gives CDR1 MNHEY, CDR2 SVGAGI. CDR3 nucleotide sequence: TGTGCCAGCAGTCAGGACAGGCAAGAGACCCAGTACTTC. Translation gives CASSQDRQETQYF.

V is TRBV29-1 and J is TRBJ2-1; TRBD2 matches at 11 bases. Germline V gives CDR1 SQVTM, CDR2 ANQGSEA. With 8 bases clipped from V and 8 bases from J, the junction kept 23 bases outside the gene matches. The CDR3 sequence is 18 residues long. CDR3 DNA: TGCAGCTCAACAGGGGGCTCTAGCGGGAGGAGATTAATCGATGAGCAGTTCTTC. Amino acid sequence: CSSTGGSSGRRLIDEQFF.

The chain links TRBV6-5 to TRBJ1-2; the D gene is possibly TRBD1 (6 bases). The CDR3 is made up of 16 amino acids. The V gene's germline CDR1 is MNHEY and CDR2 SVGAGI. Trimming took 4 bases from V and 6 from J, leaving 21 bases between them. The CDR3 bases are TGTGCCAGCAGTTCCTCCCGTCTGGGGGGCAATAATGGCTACACCTTC. The encoded protein is CASSSSRLGGNNGYTF.

This chain connects TRBV15 to TRBJ1-1, with no clear D. The CDR3 has 16 amino acids. Trimming cost V 0 bases and J 0 bases, with 11 bases left between them. CDR1 is LNHNV, CDR2 YYDKDF, per germline (reference sequence). CDR3 nucleotides: TGTGCCACCAGCAGAGAGGGCGGACGAATGAACACTGAAGCTTTCTTT. It yields the protein CATSREGGRMNTEAFF.

The rearrangement links TRBV4-1 to TRBJ1-2; no definite D call. CDR3 length equals 11 residues. Germline CDR1 reads MGHRA; CDR2 reads YSYEKL. Deletions cut 6 bases from V and 4 bases from J, with 6 bases between. CDR3 sequence (DNA): TGCGCCAGCAGGGGTCCCTATGGCTACACCTTC. Its protein product is CASRGPYGYTF.

The sample holds a few counts of this clone. The rearrangement links TRBV2 to TRBJ1-6; D is undetermined. V lost 10 bases to trimming and J lost 4 bases, with 11 bases between them. CDR3 length equals 13 residues. Germline V CDR1 and CDR2: SNHLY, FYNNEI. The CDR3 DNA sequence: TGTGCCACTTCGGGCCGTTATAATTCACCCCTCCACTTT. Translation gives CATSGRYNSPLHF.

This clone appeared a few times. The rearrangement uses TRBV5-4 and TRBJ2-7; weak D call: TRBD2 (6 bases). Germline V lookup: CDR1 SGHNT, CDR2 YYREEE (reference sequence). The ends were cut back, 2 bases at V and 0 bases at J, with 9 bases in the middle. CDR3 size: 14 residues. CDR3 loop: CASSFGTGSYEQYF. CDR3 coding DNA: TGTGCCAGCAGCTTCGGGACTGGCTCCTACGAGCAGTACTTC.

V usage is TRBV5-6 and J usage is TRBJ2-5; TRBD2 agrees at 11 bases. The CDR3 consists of 17 residues. The J segment lost 2 bases and the V segment lost 0 bases, leaving 6 bases of the junction unmatched. Germline CDR1 is SGHDT and CDR2 is YYEEEE. The CDR3 protein is CASSLEGLADLQETQYF. CDR3 nucleotides: TGTGCCAGCAGCTTGGAGGGACTAGCGGACCTTCAAGAGACCCAGTACTTC.

The chain carries TRBV10-3 and TRBJ1-1; D not certain. CDR1 and CDR2 from the germline V gene are ENHRY and SYGVKD. The CDR3 contains 13 residues. Trimming took 3 bases from V and 1 from J, leaving 6 bases between them. The DNA for the CDR3 is TGTGCCATCAGTGATAGTGAGAACACTGAAGCTTTCTTT. This codes for CAISDSENTEAFF.

The V call is TRBV19, the J call TRBJ1-3; perhaps TRBD1 as D (5 bases). Germline V gives CDR1 LNHDA, CDR2 SQIVND (reference sequence). Between the trimmed V and J ends, which lost 7 bases and 2 bases, there was a span of 12 bases. CDR3 length equals 14 residues. The CDR3 coding sequence is TGTGCCAGTACCGGGGGAGGAACTGGAAACACCATATATTTT. This sequence encodes CASTGGGTGNTIYF.

Comments on this clone: Germline is not matched at one junction end, which may reflect a read error. The chain links TRBV7-7 to TRBJ2-3, with D possibly TRBD2 on 5 matching bases. Germline V gives CDR1 SSHAT, CDR2 FNYEAQ (reference sequence). CDR3 length: 16 amino acids. The CDR3 DNA reads TGTGCTAGCAGCTTAGGAGGAGGCGGGCCGGCAGATACGCAGTATTTT. It encodes CASSLGGGGPADTQYF.

J is TRBJ1-2 and V is TRBV28, with a tentative D call TRBD1 (5 bases). This CDR3 is built from 14 residues. Deletions cut 10 bases from V and 7 bases from J, with 22 bases between. CDR1 is MDHEN and CDR2 is SYDVKM in the germline V gene. The CDR3 nucleotides are TGTGCCACCGCTCCGGGACCCCTGTCGGCTGGCTACACCTTC. Translation gives CATAPGPLSAGYTF.

The rearrangement links TRBV7-9 to TRBJ2-5; possibly TRBD1 for D (6 bases). Germline lookup yields CDR1 SEHNR and CDR2 FQNEAQ (reference sequence). This CDR3 region has 16 residues. The V gene lost 4 bases and the J gene lost 1 base, with 16 bases spanning the gap. The CDR3 here is CASSYYPSGAQETQYF. The CDR3, as DNA: TGTGCCAGCAGCTATTATCCCTCAGGGGCCCAAGAGACCCAGTACTTC. Using reference TRBV7-9 and TRBJ2-5 for the parts outside the CDR3, the full variable domain is DTGVSQNPRHKITKRGQNVTFRCDPISEHNRLYWYRQTLGQGPEFLTYFQNEAQLEKSRLLSDRFSAERPKGSFSTLEIQRTEQGDSAMYLCASSYYPSGAQETQYFGPGTRLLVL.